The 2 T cell receptor beta chains given below trace back to one sample, sequenced in a study of blood T cells in healthy people across ages. Sample-barcoded 5' priming and a J-beta primer mix drove a second PCR of roughly 6 to 12 cycles. TCRdb reprocessed the 5' RACE reads via MiXCR and lists one record per CDR3 protein. The sample consists of roughly 500,000 distinct CDR3 sequences, approximately 30% of them appearing once. Sample: blood. These TCRs come from a woman in her 70s in good health.

The V gene is TRBV24-1, the J gene TRBJ2-7, with TRBD1 identical over 7 bases. Per the germline V gene, CDR1 is KGHDR and CDR2 is SFDVKD. The V and J ends lost 4 bases and 2 bases, in that order; junction bases with no gene match: 10. The CDR3 has 16 amino acids. CDR3 nucleotide sequence: TGTGCCACCAGTGAGCCCAGAGGGACAGATCCCTACGAGCAGTACTTC. This encodes CATSEPRGTDPYEQYF.

The chain employs TRBV27 and TRBJ1-6; no definite D call. V lost 7 bases, J lost 2 bases, and 12 bases lay in between. The V gene's germline CDR1 is MNHEY and CDR2 SMNVEV (reference sequence). The CDR3 loop spans 15 amino acids. The DNA of the CDR3 is TGTGCCAGCAAAATCACCAGAGCCTATAATTCACCCCTCCACTTT. Its protein is CASKITRAYNSPLHF.